This T cell receptor beta chain was found in a study of shared clonotypes between healthy human individuals. Looked up from germline, CDR1 is DFQATT and CDR2 is SNEGSKA (reference sequence). After removal of 0 bases from V and 15 bases from J, the junction contained 4 bases not matched to a gene. This CDR3 is built from 11 residues. Study-level results: What naive subsets generally showed was a larger estimated richness than memory subsets showed.

Data came from immunoSEQ multiplex PCR; TCRdb stores just in-frame clones and leaves some out. The sample lists around 2.5 million clones, 80% to 95% occurring once. Donors, healthy HIV-negative adults, lacked recent acute infections or vaccinations. Notes on this clone: Its antigen remains unknown.

This receptor was identified in a man between 18 and 29 years old in good health. Some clones in this sample may be carry-over from other donors' samples. This chain joins TRBV20-1 and TRBJ2-1; 8 bases fit TRBD1. The sample was naive CD4+ T cells from PBMCs. Subset in this sample: CD45RA+ positively selected. CDR3 nucleotides: TGCAGTGCTAGAGACAAGGACAGGGCGTTCTTC. Translated, it gives CSARDKDRAFF.